These 29 T cell receptor beta chains share one sample of origin, sequenced in a study of blood T cell repertoires in COVID-19. Some clones are missing from TCRdb's copy, which holds only in-frame ones; the method was immunoSEQ multiplex PCR. The sample lists about 480,000 clones; roughly 90% were seen once. Sequenced input: PBMCs or T cells enriched from blood (not recorded which). All receptors come from a woman aged 40 to 50 who had recovered from COVID-19.

The J gene is TRBJ2-7, the V gene TRBV5-1; 8 positions agree with TRBD2. The V and J ends lost 5 bases and 2 bases, in that order; junction bases with no gene match: 9. The germline CDR1 and CDR2 sequences are SGHRS and YFSETQ. The CDR3 is 15 amino acids. The CDR3 nucleotides read TGCGCCAGCAGGAACCTAGCGGGTGAACCCTACGAGCAGTACTTC. Translated, it gives CASRNLAGEPYEQYF.

The chain carries TRBV7-8 and TRBJ1-1; maybe TRBD1 (6 bases). The CDR3 length is 16 residues. Trimming took off 5 bases at V and 1 base at J, with 17 bases between the two ends. CDR1 is SGHVS and CDR2 is FQNEAQ in the germline V gene. For the CDR3, the DNA is TGTGCCAGCAGCAGACTACAGGGTTACACGAACACTGAAGCTTTCTTT. The encoded protein is CASSRLQGYTNTEAFF.

The chain joins TRBV9 to TRBJ2-1, with 7 nucleotides matching TRBD2. This CDR3 has 14 residues. Germline CDR1 SGDLS, CDR2 YYNGEE. Losses at the gene ends were 3 bases for V and 2 bases for J; bases not matched to a gene: 2. The CDR3 reads CASSGTSAYNEQFF. The DNA of the CDR3 is TGTGCCAGCAGCGGAACTAGCGCCTACAATGAGCAGTTCTTC. Variable domain in full (rest from reference TRBV9 and TRBJ2-1): DSGVTQTPKHLITATGQRVTLRCSPRSGDLSVYWYQQSLDQGLQFLIQYYNGEERAKGNILERFSAQQFPDLHSELNLSSLELGDSALYFCASSGTSAYNEQFFGPGTRLTVL.

The chain recombines TRBV5-1 with TRBJ1-4; TRBD1 might be the D (5 bases). This CDR3 is built from 13 residues. Looked up from germline, CDR1 is SGHRS and CDR2 is YFSETQ. V was cut by 0 bases and J by 6 bases, with 6 bases left in between. The CDR3 loop is CASSLAGDEKLFF. For the CDR3, the DNA is TGCGCCAGCAGCTTGGCGGGGGATGAAAAACTGTTTTTT.

V usage is TRBV28 and J usage is TRBJ1-5; tentative D call: TRBD1 (5 bases). V was clipped by 4 bases and J by 3 bases, with 10 bases between them. Germline V gene sequence: CDR1 MDHEN, CDR2 SYDVKM. The CDR3 loop spans 14 amino acids. The CDR3 DNA sequence: TGTGCCAGCAGTTGGGGGGGAACCAATCAGCCCCAGCATTTT. Residues: CASSWGGTNQPQHF.

This clone showed up just a few times. This sequence joins TRBV7-9 and TRBJ1-1; D gene unclear. This CDR3 has 12 amino acids. V lost 3 bases, J lost 8 bases, and 10 bases lay in between. Germline CDR1 and CDR2: SEHNR and FQNEAQ (reference sequence). CDR3 sequence (DNA): TGTGCCAGCAGCTTTGAGGGCAGAGAAGCTTTCTTT. Protein: CASSFEGREAFF.

This clone was seen once. This same CDR3 is encoded by further DNA sequences in the sample. This chain links TRBV7-2 with TRBJ2-5, with a tentative D call TRBD1 (5 bases). This CDR3 region has 14 residues. Germline V gene data show CDR1 as SGHTA and CDR2 as FQGNSA. V dropped 5 bases and J dropped 0 bases, with 10 bases sitting between them. The CDR3 nucleotides are TGTGCCAGCAGCCCCCGCAGGGACCAAGAGACCCAGTACTTC. Residues: CASSPRRDQETQYF.

This chain uses TRBV5-1 with TRBJ1-2; D might be TRBD1 (5 bases). CDR1 is SGHRS and CDR2 is YFSETQ in the germline V gene. The CDR3 totals 15 residues. The V end lost 2 bases, the J end lost 1 base, and 12 bases lay between the germline ends. The DNA of the CDR3 is TGCGCCAGCAGCTTAGAGCAGGGTAATAACTATGGCTACACCTTC. It codes for CASSLEQGNNYGYTF.

The chain has TRBV19 and TRBJ2-7; perhaps TRBD1 as D (6 bases). Trimming stripped 5 bases from V and 3 bases from J, with 11 bases between. There are 13 residues in the CDR3. Germline V gives CDR1 LNHDA, CDR2 SQIVND (reference sequence). The CDR3 loop is CASSRGGIYEQYF. In DNA, the CDR3 is TGTGCCAGTAGTCGAGGGGGAATCTACGAGCAGTACTTC.

The rearrangement links TRBV19 to TRBJ2-1, with 14 bases lining up with TRBD2. The CDR3 is made up of 15 amino acids. V dropped 5 bases and J dropped 6; count of bases not matched to a gene: 3. Germline V CDR1 and CDR2: LNHDA, SQIVND (reference sequence). CDR3 region: CASSVTSGRANEQFF. The CDR3 region has the DNA TGTGCCAGTAGTGTGACTAGCGGGAGGGCCAATGAGCAGTTCTTC.

The V and J genes are TRBV27 and TRBJ1-2; tentative D call: TRBD1 (6 bases). Trimming took 8 bases from V and 6 from J, leaving 19 bases between them. Germline V CDR1 and CDR2: MNHEY, SMNVEV (reference sequence). The CDR3 contains 14 residues. The CDR3 region is CASRTTGSWDGYTF. For the CDR3, the DNA is TGTGCCAGCCGAACCACAGGGAGCTGGGATGGCTACACCTTC.

The rearrangement links TRBV9 to TRBJ2-3, with 8 bases matching TRBD2. Germline assignment: CDR1 SGDLS and CDR2 YYNGEE. The CDR3 is 16 amino acids. The J segment lost 6 bases and the V segment lost 2 bases, leaving 11 bases of the junction unmatched. The CDR3 spells CASSVFGERERDTQYF. Here the CDR3 DNA reads TGTGCCAGCAGCGTTTTTGGGGAGCGGGAGAGGGATACGCAGTATTTT.

V is TRBV7-2 and J is TRBJ2-3; TRBD1 might be the D (6 bases). Deletions cut 6 bases from V and 3 bases from J, with 10 bases between. Germline V gives CDR1 SGHTA, CDR2 FQGNSA. The CDR3 is 13 amino acids. The CDR3 nucleotides are TGTGCCAGCAGACGGACAGCTACAGATACGCAGTATTTT. This codes for CASRRTATDTQYF.

V and J are TRBV7-9 and TRBJ1-2; TRBD1 matches at 11 bases. With 5 bases clipped from V and 5 bases from J, the junction kept 4 bases outside the gene matches. Germline V CDR1 and CDR2: SEHNR, FQNEAQ (reference sequence). This CDR3 has 14 residues. CDR3 sequence: CASSPGQGAYGYTF. The CDR3 DNA is TGTGCCAGCAGCCCTGGACAGGGGGCTTATGGCTACACCTTC.

The CDR3 sequence: CASSSITGEQPQHF. CDR3 nucleotide sequence: TGTGCCAGCAGTTCAATAACAGGGGAGCAGCCCCAGCATTTT. The chain carries TRBV6-5 and TRBJ1-5, with 7 bases identical to TRBD1. Germline lookup yields CDR1 MNHEY and CDR2 SVGAGI. The junction had 7 bases not matched to a gene; V was cut back by 4 bases and J by 7 bases. CDR3 length equals 14 residues.

The chain employs TRBV19 and TRBJ2-2, with D perhaps TRBD2 (7 bases). V dropped 5 bases and J dropped 5 bases, with 12 bases sitting between them. Germline V gives CDR1 LNHDA, CDR2 SQIVND (reference sequence). The CDR3 is 14 residues long. For the CDR3, the DNA is TGTGCCAGTAGTCATAAGGGGGGGACCGGGGAGCTGTTTTTT. Translated, it gives CASSHKGGTGELFF. Filled out from reference TRBV19 and TRBJ2-2, the complete variable domain reads DGGITQSPKYLFRKEGQNVTLSCEQNLNHDAMYWYRQDPGQGLRLIYYSQIVNDFQKGDIAEGYSVSREKKESFPLTVTSAQKNPTAFYLCASSHKGGTGELFFGEGSRLTVL.

The chain carries TRBV18 and TRBJ1-5; 12 bases map to TRBD1. Germline values: CDR1 KGHSH, CDR2 LQKENI. V shed 3 bases, J shed 6 bases, and the junction held 3 bases outside the gene matches. This CDR3 is built from 15 residues. The CDR3 DNA is TGTGCCAGCTCACCGGGACAGGGGGCTCTTCAGCCCCAGCATTTT. This translates into CASSPGQGALQPQHF. The whole variable domain, remainder taken from reference TRBV18 and TRBJ1-5, is NAGVMQNPRHLVRRRGQEARLRCSPMKGHSHVYWYRQLPEEGLKFMVYLQKENIIDESGMPKERFSAEFPKEGPSILRIQQVVRGDSAAYFCASSPGQGALQPQHFGDGTRLSIL.

The chain combines TRBV19 with TRBJ1-5; D might be TRBD1 (6 bases). The V gene lost 7 bases and the J gene lost 7 bases, with 20 bases spanning the gap. This CDR3 spans 15 amino acids. Germline V CDR1 and CDR2: LNHDA, SQIVND (reference sequence). The CDR3 protein is CASIVSPGRGQPQHF. The CDR3 coding sequence is TGTGCCAGTATCGTAAGCCCAGGTAGGGGGCAGCCCCAGCATTTT.

This sequence joins TRBV5-4 and TRBJ2-3; a weak D match, TRBD2 (6 bases). This CDR3 spans 15 amino acids. CDR1 is SGHNT and CDR2 is YYREEE in the germline V gene (reference sequence). Trimming took 4 bases from V and 5 from J, leaving 17 bases between them. CDR3 in DNA: TGTGCCAGCAGCGCCGGGACTTGGGGAGGAGATACGCAGTATTTT. Translating gives CASSAGTWGGDTQYF. Full variable domain (remainder filled in from reference TRBV5-4 and TRBJ2-3): ETGVTQSPTHLIKTRGQQVTLRCSSQSGHNTVSWYQQALGQGPQFIFQYYREEENGRGNFPPRFSGLQFPNYSSELNVNALELDDSALYLCASSAGTWGGDTQYFGPGTRLTVL.

This rearrangement joins TRBV2 to TRBJ2-7, with 7 bases matching TRBD1. Germline assignment: CDR1 SNHLY and CDR2 FYNNEI. Trimming removed 4 bases from V and 0 bases from J; junction bases left unmatched: 3. The CDR3 loop spans 14 amino acids. This CDR3 reads CASSAGTVSYEQYF. The CDR3 DNA reads TGTGCCAGCAGTGCTGGGACAGTCTCCTACGAGCAGTACTTC.

This chain joins TRBV6-2 or TRBV6-3 and TRBJ1-5, with TRBD1 matching 10 bases. Germline trimming cut 6 bases from V and 4 bases from J; bases unmatched to any gene: 6. CDR3 length equals 15 residues. Germline V lookup: CDR1 MNHEY, CDR2 SVGEGT. In nucleotides, the CDR3 is TGTGCCAGCAGCAACCGGGACAGGGGTAATCAGCCCCAGCATTTT. Translation gives CASSNRDRGNQPQHF.

This clone has a handful of counts. V usage is TRBV24-1 and J usage is TRBJ2-2; D possibly corresponds to TRBD1 (6 bases). Between the trimmed V and J ends, which lost 5 bases and 5 bases, there was a span of 11 bases. This CDR3 region has 14 residues. CDR1 KGHDR and CDR2 SFDVKD come from the germline V gene. CDR3 sequence (DNA): TGTGCCACCAGTGGTACAGGGATTACCGGGGAGCTGTTTTTT. This encodes CATSGTGITGELFF.

The CDR3 reads CASSPRSQASGNTIYF. CDR3 in DNA: TGTGCCAGCAGCCCCCGGTCACAGGCCTCTGGAAACACCATATATTTT. The J gene is TRBJ1-3, the V gene TRBV11-3, with a possible D match to TRBD1 (5 bases). The CDR3 length is 16 residues. CDR1 is SGHNT and CDR2 is YENEEA in the germline V gene. V lost 5 bases and J lost 0, with 14 bases in between.

This chain joins TRBV2 and TRBJ1-1; weak D call: TRBD1 (5 bases). From germline, CDR1 is SNHLY and CDR2 FYNNEI. The V gene lost 3 bases and the J gene lost 9 bases, with 17 bases spanning the gap. The CDR3 sequence is 14 residues long. CDR3 amino acids: CASSDAQTGAKAFF. The CDR3 DNA follows: TGTGCCAGCAGTGACGCCCAAACAGGAGCAAAAGCTTTCTTT.

J is TRBJ2-2 and V is TRBV7-2, with 7 bases that match TRBD1. V lost 5 bases, J lost 6 bases, and 9 bases stayed unmatched. This CDR3 has 15 residues. CDR1 and CDR2 (germline): SGHTA, FQGNSA. CDR3 nucleotide sequence: TGTGCCAGCAGCCCTCAGGGACAGATTGCCGGGGAGCTGTTTTTT. Amino acids: CASSPQGQIAGELFF.

The chain recombines TRBV21-1 with TRBJ2-2; the table calls TRBD2, which could not be checked here. TRBV21-1 is termed a pseudogene. The CDR3 sequence is 15 residues long. The CDR3 DNA is TGTGCCAGCAGCCCCGGGACTGAGGTCACCGGGGAGCTGTTTTTT. Its translation is CASSPGTEVTGELFF.

The chain joins TRBV7-6 to TRBJ2-7; possibly TRBD1 for D (6 bases). With 5 bases removed from V and 0 bases from J, the gap between germline ends came to 17 bases. CDR1 and CDR2 from the germline V gene are SGHVS and FNYEAQ. CDR3 length equals 16 residues. The CDR3 spells CASSGKQGPDSYEQYF. The CDR3 DNA reads as TGTGCCAGCAGCGGCAAACAGGGACCTGACTCCTACGAGCAGTACTTC.

With respect to this clone: The sample contains more than one DNA sequence encoding this CDR3. J is TRBJ1-2 and V is TRBV12-3 or TRBV12-4, with TRBD1 identical over 8 bases. The length of the CDR3 is 13 residues. J lost 8 bases, V lost 6 bases, and 8 bases had no gene match. The CDR3 region is CASSLDRVYGYTF. The CDR3 DNA follows: TGTGCCAGCAGCCTGGACAGGGTGTACGGCTACACCTTC.

V gene TRBV27 combines with J gene TRBJ2-1; D uncertain. The V end lost 5 bases, the J end lost 8 bases, and 16 bases lay between the germline ends. The CDR3 is made up of 14 amino acids. Germline CDR1 is MNHEY and CDR2 is SMNVEV (reference sequence). CDR3 in amino acids: CASSLLIYLHEQFF. The CDR3 DNA is TGTGCCAGCAGTCTCTTGATATACCTACATGAGCAGTTCTTC.